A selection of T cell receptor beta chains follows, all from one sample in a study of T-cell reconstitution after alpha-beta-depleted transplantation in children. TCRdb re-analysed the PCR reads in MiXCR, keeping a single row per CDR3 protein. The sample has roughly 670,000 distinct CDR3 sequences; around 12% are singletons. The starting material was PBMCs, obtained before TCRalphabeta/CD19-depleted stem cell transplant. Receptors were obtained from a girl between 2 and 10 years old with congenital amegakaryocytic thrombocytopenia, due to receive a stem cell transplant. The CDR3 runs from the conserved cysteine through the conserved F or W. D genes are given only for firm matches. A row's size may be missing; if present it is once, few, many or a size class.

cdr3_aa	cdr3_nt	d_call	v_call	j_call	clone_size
CASRAGSATEAFF	TGTGCCAGCAGAGCCGGGTCCGCCACTGAAGCTTTCTTT	-	TRBV14	TRBJ1-1	-
CACDLAAAGTDTQYF	TGTGCATGCGACCTAGCGGCAGCCGGCACAGATACGCAGTATTTT	TRBD2	TRBV30	TRBJ2-3	-
CASSYQGAHNTGELFF	TGTGCCAGCAGTTACCAGGGTGCCCACAACACCGGGGAGCTGTTTTTT	-	TRBV7-6	TRBJ2-2	many
CASSFPTSGSYNEQFF	TGTGCCAGCAGTTTCCCGACTAGCGGCTCCTACAATGAGCAGTTCTTC	TRBD2	TRBV28	TRBJ2-1	many
CSVEDLLGTGGPEQYF	TGCAGCGTTGAAGATCTTCTAGGGACAGGGGGCCCCGAGCAGTACTTC	TRBD1	TRBV29-1	TRBJ2-7	few
CSVGRQPYEQYF	TGCAGCGTTGGAAGGCAGCCCTACGAGCAGTACTTC	-	TRBV29-1	TRBJ2-7	many
CASSFTGAIYNEQFF	TGCGCCAGCAGCTTCACAGGGGCGATATACAATGAGCAGTTCTTC	TRBD1	TRBV5-1	TRBJ2-1	many
CASSLTPTGTAQETQYF	TGTGCCAGCAGTTTGACTCCGACGGGGACAGCCCAAGAGACCCAGTACTTC	TRBD1	TRBV12-3/TRBV12-4	TRBJ2-5	-
CASSLTPRDSEQFF	TGTGCCAGCAGCTTAACCCCCAGGGATAGTGAGCAGTTCTTC	-	TRBV7-3	TRBJ2-1	-
CASSDNRGGQPQHF	TGTGCCAGCAGTGACAACAGGGGGGGTCAGCCCCAGCATTTT	TRBD1	TRBV12-3/TRBV12-4	TRBJ1-5	many
CASRTSGSRGVDTQYF	TGCGCCAGCCGGACTAGCGGGAGTAGGGGTGTAGATACGCAGTATTTT	TRBD2	TRBV10-2	TRBJ2-3	-
CASSLSRLTTDTQYF	TGCGCCAGCAGCTTGAGCAGGCTTACCACAGATACGCAGTATTTT	-	TRBV5-1	TRBJ2-3	many
CSVAGTGANTEAFF	TGCAGCGTAGCCGGGACAGGGGCGAACACTGAAGCTTTCTTT	TRBD1	TRBV29-1	TRBJ1-1	many
CATSSVRGSLETQYF	TGTGCCACCAGCAGCGTCAGGGGTAGCTTAGAGACCCAGTACTTC	-	TRBV15	TRBJ2-5	few
CASSVSGRPVDTQYF	TGTGCCAGCAGTGTTAGCGGGAGGCCCGTAGATACGCAGTATTTT	TRBD2	TRBV7-6	TRBJ2-3	-
CASSLFTSSYNEQFF	TGTGCCAGCAGCTTATTTACTAGCAGCTACAATGAGCAGTTCTTC	-	TRBV7-2	TRBJ2-1	many
CSATLTGKYGYTF	TGCAGTGCTACCTTGACAGGGAAATATGGCTACACCTTC	TRBD1	TRBV20-1	TRBJ1-2	many
CASSSLPSTGEQFF	TGTGCCAGCAGCTCCCTACCATCGACTGGTGAGCAGTTCTTC	-	TRBV11-2	TRBJ2-1	-
CASSLGRSWTYEQYF	TGTGCCAGCAGCCTGGGGAGGAGTTGGACCTACGAGCAGTACTTC	-	TRBV28	TRBJ2-7	-
CATSDSRSSGQETQYF	TGTGCCACCAGTGATTCGAGGAGTAGCGGCCAAGAGACCCAGTACTTC	-	TRBV24-1	TRBJ2-5	many
CASSHPSISGANVLTF	TGTGCCAGCAGTCACCCGTCCATCTCTGGGGCCAACGTCCTGACTTTC	-	TRBV25-1	TRBJ2-6	-
CASSPRQFIEQYF	TGTGCCAGCAGTCCCCGACAGTTCATCGAGCAGTACTTC	-	TRBV28	TRBJ2-7	-
CASAGGPYEQYF	TGTGCCAGCGCGGGAGGGCCCTACGAGCAGTACTTC	TRBD2	TRBV6-2/TRBV6-3	TRBJ2-7	many
CASSPREWPYEQYF	TGTGCCAGCAGCCCCCGCGAGTGGCCCTACGAGCAGTACTTC	-	TRBV6-2/TRBV6-3	TRBJ2-7	-
CASSYTWDSSTQETQYF	TGTGCCAGCAGTTACACTTGGGACAGTAGTACCCAAGAGACCCAGTACTTC	TRBD1	TRBV6-5	TRBJ2-5	few
CASSLNSQNEQYF	TGCGCCAGCAGCTTGAATTCCCAAAACGAGCAGTACTTC	-	TRBV5-1	TRBJ2-7	few
CASSPQTGTRQPEQYF	TGCGCCAGCAGCCCGCAAACCGGGACTAGGCAGCCCGAGCAGTACTTC	TRBD2	TRBV5-1	TRBJ2-7	-
CATNRGPGPPYEQYF	TGTGCCACCAACAGGGGCCCAGGCCCCCCCTACGAGCAGTACTTC	TRBD1	TRBV6-1	TRBJ2-7	few
CASSTRLAPYNEQFF	TGCGCCAGCAGCACCAGACTAGCCCCCTACAATGAGCAGTTCTTC	TRBD2	TRBV5-1	TRBJ2-1	-
CASTRPAITDTQYF	TGTGCCAGCACCCGACCGGCGATCACAGATACGCAGTATTTT	-	TRBV7-9	TRBJ2-3	-
CSAKEGGDEQYF	TGCAGTGCAAAGGAGGGGGGCGACGAGCAGTACTTC	-	TRBV20-1	TRBJ2-7	-
CASTPQERGELFF	TGTGCCAGCACCCCCCAGGAGCGCGGGGAGCTGTTTTTT	-	TRBV3-1	TRBJ2-2	-
CASSPRWDRSYEQYF	TGTGCCAGCAGTCCCAGGTGGGATCGCTCCTACGAGCAGTACTTC	-	TRBV12-3/TRBV12-4	TRBJ2-7	few
CASSLVSPPTDTQYF	TGCGCCAGCAGCTTGGTGTCCCCCCCCACAGATACGCAGTATTTT	-	TRBV5-1	TRBJ2-3	-
CSARVSGRYTDTQYF	TGCAGTGCTAGGGTTAGCGGGCGGTACACAGATACGCAGTATTTT	TRBD2	TRBV20-1	TRBJ2-3	many
CASAGQGDAGGYTF	TGTGCCAGCGCCGGACAGGGGGATGCTGGTGGCTACACCTTC	TRBD1	TRBV7-9	TRBJ1-2	few
CATSANQPQHF	TGTGCCACTTCAGCGAATCAGCCCCAGCATTTT	-	TRBV28	TRBJ1-5	few
CSVEYGGIPNEQYF	TGCAGCGTTGAATATGGGGGTATCCCGAACGAGCAGTACTTC	-	TRBV29-1	TRBJ2-7	once